This T cell receptor (beta chain) is drawn from a study of blood T cell repertoires in COVID-19. One Seattle source followed patients from active infection through their disease course. This clone was seen ten or more times. The germline V gene has CDR1 SGHAT and CDR2 FQNNGV. Trimming stripped 4 bases from V and 10 bases from J, with 16 bases between. The CDR3 covers 14 residues. Authors' methods: Scientists estimated how many nucleated cells there were by amplifying reference gene primers. The table came from immunoSEQ multiplex PCR; TCRdb's copy has only in-frame clones and leaves some out. D and trimming were read from the DNA, whereas the V and J calls and clone size are those reported in that table. The sample lists 60,000 to 65,000 clones, approximately 72% occurring once.

The V call is TRBV11-2, the J call TRBJ1-4; D gene uncertain. The receptor was derived from a woman in her seventies with COVID-19, enrolled during active disease. The sample consisted of peripheral blood. DNA for the CDR3: TGTGCCAGCAGCTCAGGCCCTACCCGGGGAAAACTGTTTTTT. It encodes CASSSGPTRGKLFF.